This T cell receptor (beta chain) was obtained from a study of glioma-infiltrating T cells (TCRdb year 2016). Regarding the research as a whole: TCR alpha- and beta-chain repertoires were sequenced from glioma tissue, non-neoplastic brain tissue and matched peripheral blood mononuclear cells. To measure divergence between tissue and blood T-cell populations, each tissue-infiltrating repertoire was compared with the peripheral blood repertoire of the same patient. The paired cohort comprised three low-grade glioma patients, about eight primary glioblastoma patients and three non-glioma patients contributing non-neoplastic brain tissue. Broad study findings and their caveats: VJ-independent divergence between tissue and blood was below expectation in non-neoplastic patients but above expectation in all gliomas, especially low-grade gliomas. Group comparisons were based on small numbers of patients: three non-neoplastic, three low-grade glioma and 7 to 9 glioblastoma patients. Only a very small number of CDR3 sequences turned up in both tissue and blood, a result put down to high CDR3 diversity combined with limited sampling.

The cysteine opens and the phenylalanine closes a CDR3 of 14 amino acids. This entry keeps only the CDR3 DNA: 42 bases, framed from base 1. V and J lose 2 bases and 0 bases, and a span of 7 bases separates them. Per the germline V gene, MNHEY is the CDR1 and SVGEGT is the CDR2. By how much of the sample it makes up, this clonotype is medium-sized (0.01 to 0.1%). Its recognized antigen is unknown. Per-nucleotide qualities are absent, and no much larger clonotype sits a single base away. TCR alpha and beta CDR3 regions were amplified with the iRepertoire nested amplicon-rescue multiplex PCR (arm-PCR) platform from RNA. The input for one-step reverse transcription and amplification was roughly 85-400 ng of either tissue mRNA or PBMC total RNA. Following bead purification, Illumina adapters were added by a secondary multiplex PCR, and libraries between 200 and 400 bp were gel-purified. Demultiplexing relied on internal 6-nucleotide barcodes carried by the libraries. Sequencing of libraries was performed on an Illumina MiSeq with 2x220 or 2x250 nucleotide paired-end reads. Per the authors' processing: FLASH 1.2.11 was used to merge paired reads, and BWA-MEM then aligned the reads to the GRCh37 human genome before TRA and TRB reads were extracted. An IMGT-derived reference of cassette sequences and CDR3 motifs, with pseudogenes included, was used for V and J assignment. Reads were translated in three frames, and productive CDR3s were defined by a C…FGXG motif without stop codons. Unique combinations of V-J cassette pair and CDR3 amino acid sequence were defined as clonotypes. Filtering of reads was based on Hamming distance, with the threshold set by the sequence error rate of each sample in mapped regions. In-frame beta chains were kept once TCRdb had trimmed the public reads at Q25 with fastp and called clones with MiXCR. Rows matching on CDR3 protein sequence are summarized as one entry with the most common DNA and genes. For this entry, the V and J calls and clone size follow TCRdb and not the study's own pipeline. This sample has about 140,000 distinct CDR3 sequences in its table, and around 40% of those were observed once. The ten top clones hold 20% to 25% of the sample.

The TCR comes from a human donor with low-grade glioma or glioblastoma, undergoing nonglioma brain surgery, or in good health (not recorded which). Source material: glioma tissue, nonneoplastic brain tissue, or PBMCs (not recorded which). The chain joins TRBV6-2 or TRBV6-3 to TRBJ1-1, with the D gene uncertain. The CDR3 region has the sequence CASSYTSMNTEAFF. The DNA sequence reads TGTGCCAGCAGTTACACGTCCATGAACACTGAAGCTTTCTTT.